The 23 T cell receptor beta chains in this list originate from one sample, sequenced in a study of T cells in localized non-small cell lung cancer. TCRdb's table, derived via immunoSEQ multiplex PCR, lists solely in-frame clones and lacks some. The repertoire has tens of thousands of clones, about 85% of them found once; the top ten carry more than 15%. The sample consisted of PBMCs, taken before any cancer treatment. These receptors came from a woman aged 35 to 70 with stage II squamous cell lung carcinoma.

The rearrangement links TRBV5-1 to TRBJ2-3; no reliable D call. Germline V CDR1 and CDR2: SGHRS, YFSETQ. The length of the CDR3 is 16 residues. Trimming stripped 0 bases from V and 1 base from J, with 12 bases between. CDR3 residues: CASSLGSSGGTDTQYF. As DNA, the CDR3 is TGCGCCAGCAGCTTGGGCTCGTCAGGAGGCACAGATACGCAGTATTTT.

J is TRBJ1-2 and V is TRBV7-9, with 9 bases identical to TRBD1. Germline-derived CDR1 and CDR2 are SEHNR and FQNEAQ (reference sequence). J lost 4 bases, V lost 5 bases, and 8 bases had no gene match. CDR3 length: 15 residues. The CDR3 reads CASSPGQGPVYGYTF. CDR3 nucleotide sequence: TGTGCCAGCAGCCCAGGACAGGGGCCAGTCTATGGCTACACCTTC.

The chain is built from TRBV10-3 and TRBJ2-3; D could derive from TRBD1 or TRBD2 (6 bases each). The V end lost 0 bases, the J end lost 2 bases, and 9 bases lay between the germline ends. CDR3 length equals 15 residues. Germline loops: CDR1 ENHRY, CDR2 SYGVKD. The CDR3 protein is CAISESSGATDTQYF. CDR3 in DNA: TGTGCCATCAGTGAGTCGTCGGGGGCCACAGATACGCAGTATTTT.

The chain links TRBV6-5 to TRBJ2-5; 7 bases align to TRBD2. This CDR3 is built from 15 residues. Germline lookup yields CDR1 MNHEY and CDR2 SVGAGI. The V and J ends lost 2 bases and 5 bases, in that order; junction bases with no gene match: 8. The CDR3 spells CASSYRPGGAETQYF. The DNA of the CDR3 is TGTGCCAGCAGTTACCGGCCGGGAGGCGCTGAGACCCAGTACTTC.

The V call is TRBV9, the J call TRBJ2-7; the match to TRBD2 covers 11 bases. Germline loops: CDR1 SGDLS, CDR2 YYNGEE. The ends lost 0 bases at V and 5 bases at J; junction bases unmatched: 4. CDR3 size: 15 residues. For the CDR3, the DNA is TGTGCCAGCAGCGTAGGTACTAGCGGGAGAAACGAGCAGTACTTC. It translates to CASSVGTSGRNEQYF.

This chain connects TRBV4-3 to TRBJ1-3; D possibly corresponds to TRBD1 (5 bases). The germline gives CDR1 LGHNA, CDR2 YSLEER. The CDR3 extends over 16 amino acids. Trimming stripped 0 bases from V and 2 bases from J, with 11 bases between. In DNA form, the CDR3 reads TGCGCCAGCAGCCAAGATGGGGGGGTGGCTGGAAACACCATATATTTT. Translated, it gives CASSQDGGVAGNTIYF.

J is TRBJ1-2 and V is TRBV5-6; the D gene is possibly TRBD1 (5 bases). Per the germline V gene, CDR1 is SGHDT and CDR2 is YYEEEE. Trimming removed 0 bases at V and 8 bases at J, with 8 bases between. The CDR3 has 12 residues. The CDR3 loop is CASSLVGDGYTF. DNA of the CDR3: TGTGCCAGCAGCTTGGTCGGGGACGGCTACACCTTC. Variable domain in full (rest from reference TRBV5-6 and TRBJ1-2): DAGVTQSPTHLIKTRGQQVTLRCSPKSGHDTVSWYQQALGQGPQFIFQYYEEEERQRGNFPDRFSGHQFPNYSSELNVNALLLGDSALYLCASSLVGDGYTFGSGTRLTVV.

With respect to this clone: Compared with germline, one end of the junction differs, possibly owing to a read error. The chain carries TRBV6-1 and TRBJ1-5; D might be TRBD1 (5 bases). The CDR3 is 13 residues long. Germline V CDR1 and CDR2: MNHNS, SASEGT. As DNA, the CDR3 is TGTGCCAGCAGTGAAGCAGGTCGGGGCCACAGCATTTTT. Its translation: CASSEAGRGHSIF.

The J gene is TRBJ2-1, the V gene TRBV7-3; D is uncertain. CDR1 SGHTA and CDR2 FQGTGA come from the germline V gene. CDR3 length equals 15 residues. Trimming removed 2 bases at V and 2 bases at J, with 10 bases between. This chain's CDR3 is CASSLSASTYNEQFF. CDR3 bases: TGTGCCAGCAGCTTATCGGCCTCAACCTACAATGAGCAGTTCTTC.

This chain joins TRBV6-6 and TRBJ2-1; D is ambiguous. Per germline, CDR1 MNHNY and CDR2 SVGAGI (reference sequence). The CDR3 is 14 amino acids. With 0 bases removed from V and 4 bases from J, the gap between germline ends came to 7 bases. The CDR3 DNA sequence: TGTGCCAGCAGTTACTCCCCCGGGTACAATGAGCAGTTCTTC. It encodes CASSYSPGYNEQFF.

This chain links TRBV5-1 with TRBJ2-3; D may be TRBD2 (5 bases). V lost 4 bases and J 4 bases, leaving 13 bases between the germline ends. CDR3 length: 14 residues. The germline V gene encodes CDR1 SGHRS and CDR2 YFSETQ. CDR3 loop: CASSRGLVADTQYF. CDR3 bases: TGCGCCAGCAGCCGGGGTCTAGTTGCAGATACGCAGTATTTT.

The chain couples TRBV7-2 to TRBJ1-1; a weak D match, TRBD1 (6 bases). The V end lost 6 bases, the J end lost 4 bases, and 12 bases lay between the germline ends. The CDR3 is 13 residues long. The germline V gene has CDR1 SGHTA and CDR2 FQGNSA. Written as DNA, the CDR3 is TGTGCCAGCAGACGCACAGGGTTCACTGAAGCTTTCTTT. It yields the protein CASRRTGFTEAFF.

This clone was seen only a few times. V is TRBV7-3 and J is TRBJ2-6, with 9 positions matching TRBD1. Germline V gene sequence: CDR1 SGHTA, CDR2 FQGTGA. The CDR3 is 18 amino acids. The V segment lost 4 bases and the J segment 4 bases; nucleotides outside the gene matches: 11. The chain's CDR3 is CASSSTPGQGSGANVLTF. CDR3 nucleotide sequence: TGTGCCAGCAGCTCAACCCCGGGACAGGGATCCGGGGCCAACGTCCTGACTTTC.

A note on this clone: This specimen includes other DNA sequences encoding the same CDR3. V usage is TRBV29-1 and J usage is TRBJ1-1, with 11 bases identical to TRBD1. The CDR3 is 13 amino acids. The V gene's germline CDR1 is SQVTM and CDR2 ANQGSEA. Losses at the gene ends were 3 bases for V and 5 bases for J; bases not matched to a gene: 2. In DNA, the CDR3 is TGCAGCGTTGAGGGACAGGGGGGAACTGAAGCTTTCTTT. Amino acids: CSVEGQGGTEAFF. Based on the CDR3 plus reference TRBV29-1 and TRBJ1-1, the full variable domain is SAVISQKPSRDICQRGTSLTIQCQVDSQVTMMFWYRQQPGQSLTLIATANQGSEATYESGFVIDKFPISRPNLTFSTLTVSNMSPEDSSIYLCSVEGQGGTEAFFGQGTRLTVV.

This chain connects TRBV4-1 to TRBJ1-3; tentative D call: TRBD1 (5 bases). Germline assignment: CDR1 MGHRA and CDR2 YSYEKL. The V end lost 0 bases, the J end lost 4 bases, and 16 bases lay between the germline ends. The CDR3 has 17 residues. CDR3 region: CASSQEAGSIGGNTIYF. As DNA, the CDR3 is TGCGCCAGCAGCCAAGAGGCAGGGTCAATCGGGGGAAACACCATATATTTT.

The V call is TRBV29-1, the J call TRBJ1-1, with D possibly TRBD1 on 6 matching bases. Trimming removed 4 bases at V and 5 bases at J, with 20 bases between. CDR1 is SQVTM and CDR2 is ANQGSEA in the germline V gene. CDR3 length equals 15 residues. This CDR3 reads CSVVNFIRQGTEAFF. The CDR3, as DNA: TGCAGCGTTGTAAATTTCATCCGTCAGGGGACTGAAGCTTTCTTT.

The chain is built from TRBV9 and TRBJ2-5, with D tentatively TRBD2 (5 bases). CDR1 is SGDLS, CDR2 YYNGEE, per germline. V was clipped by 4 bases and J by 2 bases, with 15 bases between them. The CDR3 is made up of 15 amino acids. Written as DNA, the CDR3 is TGTGCCAGCAGCCAAGGACTCGGAACACAAGAGACCCAGTACTTC. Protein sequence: CASSQGLGTQETQYF.

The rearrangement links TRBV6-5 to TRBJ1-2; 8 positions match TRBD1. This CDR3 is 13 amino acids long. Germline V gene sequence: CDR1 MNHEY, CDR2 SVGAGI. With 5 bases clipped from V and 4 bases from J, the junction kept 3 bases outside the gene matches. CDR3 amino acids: CASSPQGGYGYTF. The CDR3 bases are TGTGCCAGCAGTCCACAGGGGGGCTATGGCTACACCTTC.

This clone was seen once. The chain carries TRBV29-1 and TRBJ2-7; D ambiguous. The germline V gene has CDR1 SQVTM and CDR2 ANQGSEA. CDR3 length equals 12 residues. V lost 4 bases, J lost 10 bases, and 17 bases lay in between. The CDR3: CSVGGGLHPQYF. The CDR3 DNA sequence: TGCAGCGTTGGGGGTGGCCTACACCCCCAGTACTTC.

CDR3 residues: CSVVKAATYEQYF. The CDR3 DNA sequence: TGCAGCGTTGTAAAGGCGGCCACCTACGAGCAGTACTTC. This chain uses TRBV29-1 with TRBJ2-7; D not resolved. Germline V gene sequence: CDR1 SQVTM, CDR2 ANQGSEA. CDR3 length: 13 amino acids. V was clipped by 4 bases and J by 2 bases, with 12 bases between them.

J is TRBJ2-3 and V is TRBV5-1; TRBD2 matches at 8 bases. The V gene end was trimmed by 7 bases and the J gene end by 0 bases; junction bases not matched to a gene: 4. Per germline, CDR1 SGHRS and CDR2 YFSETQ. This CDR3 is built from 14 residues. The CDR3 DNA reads TGCGCCAGCGGGCGGGGGGCTAGCACAGATACGCAGTATTTT. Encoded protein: CASGRGASTDTQYF.

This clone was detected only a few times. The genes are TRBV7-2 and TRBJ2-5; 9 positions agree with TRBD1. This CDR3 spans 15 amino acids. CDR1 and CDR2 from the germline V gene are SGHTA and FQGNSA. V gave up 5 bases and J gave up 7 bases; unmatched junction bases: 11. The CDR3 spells CASSRQGGIGGTQYF. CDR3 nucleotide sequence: TGTGCCAGCAGCCGACAGGGGGGTATCGGTGGGACCCAGTACTTC.

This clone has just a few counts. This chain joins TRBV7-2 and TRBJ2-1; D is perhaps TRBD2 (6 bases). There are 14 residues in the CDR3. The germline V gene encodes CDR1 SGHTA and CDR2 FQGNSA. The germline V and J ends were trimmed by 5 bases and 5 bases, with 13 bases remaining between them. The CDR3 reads CASSKGTFNNEQFF. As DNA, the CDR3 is TGTGCCAGCAGCAAAGGGACTTTTAACAATGAGCAGTTCTTC.